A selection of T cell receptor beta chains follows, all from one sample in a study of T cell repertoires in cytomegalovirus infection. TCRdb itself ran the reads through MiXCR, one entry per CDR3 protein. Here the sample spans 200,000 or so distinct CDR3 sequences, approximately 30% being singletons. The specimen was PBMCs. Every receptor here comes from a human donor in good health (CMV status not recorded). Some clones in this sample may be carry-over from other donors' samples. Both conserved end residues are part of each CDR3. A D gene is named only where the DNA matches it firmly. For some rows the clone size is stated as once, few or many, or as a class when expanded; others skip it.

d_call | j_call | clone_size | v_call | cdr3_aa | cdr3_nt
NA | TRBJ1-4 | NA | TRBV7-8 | CAISSSPGAGEKLFF | TGTGCCATCAGCTCGTCTCCGGGGGCCGGTGAAAAACTGTTTTTT
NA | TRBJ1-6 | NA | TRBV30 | CAWSVQENSPLHF | TGTGCCTGGAGTGTACAGGAGAATTCACCCCTCCACTTT
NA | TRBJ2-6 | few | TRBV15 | CATRQGFSGANVLTF | TGTGCCACCAGGCAGGGGTTCTCTGGGGCCAACGTCCTGACTTTC
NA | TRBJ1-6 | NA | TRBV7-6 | CASSLGRSGVNSPLHF | TGTGCCAGCAGCTTAGGAAGGTCAGGGGTAAATTCACCCCTCCACTTT
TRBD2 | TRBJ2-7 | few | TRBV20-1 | CSAREIAGAYEQYF | TGCAGTGCTAGAGAAATAGCGGGAGCCTACGAGCAGTACTTC
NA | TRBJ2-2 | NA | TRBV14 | CASSQIGQPNTGELFF | TGTGCCAGCAGCCAAATCGGACAGCCGAACACCGGGGAGCTGTTTTTT
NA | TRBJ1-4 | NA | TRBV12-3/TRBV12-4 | CASSQGSPTNEKLFF | TGTGCCAGCAGCCAGGGGTCACCAACTAATGAAAAACTGTTTTTT
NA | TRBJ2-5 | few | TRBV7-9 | CASSRSRGTRETQYF | TGTGCCAGCAGCCGCTCCAGGGGTACCCGGGAGACCCAGTACTTC
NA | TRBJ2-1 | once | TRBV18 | CASSPGGWEQFF | TGTGCCAGCTCACCGGGAGGCTGGGAGCAGTTCTTC
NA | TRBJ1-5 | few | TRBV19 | CASTPRGGLEGQPQHF | TGTGCCAGTACCCCCAGGGGAGGGTTAGAGGGTCAGCCCCAGCATTTT
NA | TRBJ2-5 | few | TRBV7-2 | CASSLGSAAWGETQYF | TGTGCCAGCAGCTTAGGATCCGCGGCATGGGGAGAGACCCAGTACTTC
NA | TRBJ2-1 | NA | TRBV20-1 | CSASGDRRPGSYNEQFF | TGCAGTGCCTCAGGGGATCGTAGGCCGGGCTCCTACAATGAGCAGTTCTTC
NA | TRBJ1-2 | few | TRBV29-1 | CSVERQRGYTF | TGCAGCGTTGAACGGCAGAGGGGCTACACCTTC
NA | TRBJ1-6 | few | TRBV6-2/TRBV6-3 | CASSYSPLTVLNSPLHF | TGTGCCAGCAGTTACTCGCCGCTGACCGTCCTAAATTCACCCCTCCACTTT
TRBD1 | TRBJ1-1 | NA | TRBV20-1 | CSAWDRGLITEAFF | TGCAGTGCTTGGGACAGGGGGTTGATCACTGAAGCTTTCTTT
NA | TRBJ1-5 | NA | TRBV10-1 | CASSESNQPQHF | TGCGCCAGCAGTGAGTCCAATCAGCCCCAGCATTTT
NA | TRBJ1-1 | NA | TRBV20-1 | CSASNTGMNTEAFF | TGCAGTGCTAGCAATACAGGGATGAACACTGAAGCTTTCTTT
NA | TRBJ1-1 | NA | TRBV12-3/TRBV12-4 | CASRQQYMNTEAFF | TGTGCCAGCAGGCAACAGTACATGAACACTGAAGCTTTCTTT
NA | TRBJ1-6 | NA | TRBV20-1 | CSARVDPNSPLHF | TGCAGTGCTAGGGTGGACCCTAATTCACCCCTCCACTTT
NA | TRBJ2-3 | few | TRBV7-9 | CASSLVLRDTQYF | TGTGCCAGCAGCTTAGTCCTCCGGGATACGCAGTATTTT
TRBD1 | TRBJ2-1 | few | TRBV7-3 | CASSPGTGYNEQFF | TGTGCCAGCAGCCCCGGGACAGGTTACAATGAGCAGTTCTTC
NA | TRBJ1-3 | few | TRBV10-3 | CASEDFGNTIYF | TGTGCCTCCGAGGATTTTGGAAACACCATATATTTT
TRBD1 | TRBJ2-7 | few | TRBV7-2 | CASSSPGQAQYF | TGTGCCAGCAGCTCTCCGGGACAGGCCCAGTACTTC
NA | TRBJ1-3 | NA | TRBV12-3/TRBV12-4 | CASTSSGNTIYF | TGTGCCAGCACTAGCTCTGGAAACACCATATATTTT
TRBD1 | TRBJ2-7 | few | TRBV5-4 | CASSLGGQGEQYF | TGTGCCAGCAGCTTGGGAGGACAGGGCGAGCAGTACTTC
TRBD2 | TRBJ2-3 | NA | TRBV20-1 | CSARYSRSSGGNTQYF | TGCAGTGCTAGATATTCGCGGTCTAGCGGGGGAAATACGCAGTATTTT
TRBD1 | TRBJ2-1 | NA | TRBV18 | CASSPTGAHYNEQFF | TGTGCCAGCTCACCGACAGGGGCCCACTACAATGAGCAGTTCTTC
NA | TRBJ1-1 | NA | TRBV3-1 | CASSPLLNTEAFF | TGTGCCAGCAGCCCCCTCTTGAACACTGAAGCTTTCTTT
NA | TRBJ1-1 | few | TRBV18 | CASSPVAGETEAFF | TGTGCCAGCTCCCCCGTCGCAGGGGAGACTGAAGCTTTCTTT
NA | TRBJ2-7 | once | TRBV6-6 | CASRSPRSKSYEQYF | TGTGCCAGCAGATCCCCTCGCAGTAAAAGCTACGAGCAGTACTTC
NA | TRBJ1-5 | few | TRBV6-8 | CASRGSRGNQPQHF | TGTGCCAGCAGAGGGTCAAGGGGGAATCAGCCCCAGCATTTT
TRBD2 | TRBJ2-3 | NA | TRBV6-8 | CASRPNGGEGDTQYF | TGTGCCAGCAGGCCCAATGGGGGGGAAGGGGATACGCAGTATTTT
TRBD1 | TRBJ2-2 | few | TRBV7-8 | CASSLGDRATGELFF | TGTGCCAGCAGCTTAGGGGACAGGGCGACCGGGGAGCTGTTTTTT
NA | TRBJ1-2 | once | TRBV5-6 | CASSLREVRYTF | TGTGCCAGCAGCTTGCGGGAGGTTCGCTACACCTTC
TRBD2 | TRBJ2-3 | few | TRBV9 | CASSVVTSGGGGTDTQYF | TGTGCCAGCAGCGTAGTAACTAGCGGGGGGGGGGGCACAGATACGCAGTATTTT
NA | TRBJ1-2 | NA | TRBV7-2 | CASSLLVNYGYTF | TGTGCCAGCAGCTTATTAGTCAACTATGGCTACACCTTC
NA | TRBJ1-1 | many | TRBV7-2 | CASSYNARTEAFF | TGTGCCAGCAGCTACAACGCCCGGACTGAAGCTTTCTTT
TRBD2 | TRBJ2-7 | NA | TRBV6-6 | CASSHNMGGGARVQYF | TGTGCCAGCAGTCATAACATGGGCGGGGGGGCTCGGGTGCAGTACTTC
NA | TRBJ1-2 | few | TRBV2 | CASSASDGYGYTF | TGTGCCAGCAGTGCCTCGGACGGCTATGGCTACACCTTC
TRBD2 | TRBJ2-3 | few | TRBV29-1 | CSSTGLAVTDTQYF | TGCAGCTCCACGGGACTAGCGGTCACAGATACGCAGTATTTT
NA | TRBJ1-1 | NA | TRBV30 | CAWSGHPIRAEAFF | TGTGCCTGGAGTGGACACCCTATAAGGGCTGAAGCTTTCTTT
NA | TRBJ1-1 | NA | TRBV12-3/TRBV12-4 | CASMNRANTEAFF | TGTGCCAGCATGAACAGGGCGAACACTGAAGCTTTCTTT
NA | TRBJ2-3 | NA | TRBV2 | CASSSGQQEGDTQYF | TGTGCCAGCAGTTCTGGACAACAAGAAGGAGATACGCAGTATTTT
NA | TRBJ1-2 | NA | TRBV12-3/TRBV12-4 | CAIPAGRIYGYTF | TGTGCCATACCTGCTGGACGGATCTATGGCTACACCTTC
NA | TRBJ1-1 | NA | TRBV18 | CASSPQPEAFGNTEAFF | TGTGCCAGCTCACCCCAACCGGAGGCTTTCGGGAACACTGAAGCTTTCTTT
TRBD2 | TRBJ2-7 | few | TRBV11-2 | CASSSSTSGLEQYF | TGTGCCAGCAGCTCGTCGACTAGCGGGCTCGAGCAGTACTTC
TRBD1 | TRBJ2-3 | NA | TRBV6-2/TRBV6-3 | CASSRDRGDTQYF | TGTGCCAGCAGTAGGGACAGGGGGGATACGCAGTATTTT
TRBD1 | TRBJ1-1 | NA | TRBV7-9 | CASSRQGTDTEAFF | TGTGCCAGCTCAAGACAGGGAACGGACACTGAAGCTTTCTTT
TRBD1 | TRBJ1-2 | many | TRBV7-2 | CASSPGQGDGYTF | TGTGCCAGCAGCCCAGGACAGGGGGATGGCTACACCTTC
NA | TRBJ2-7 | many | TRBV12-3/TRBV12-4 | CASSFGNYEQYF | TGTGCCAGCAGTTTCGGGAACTACGAGCAGTACTTC
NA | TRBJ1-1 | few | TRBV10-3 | CAISDDPNGYTEAFF | TGTGCCATCAGTGATGATCCTAATGGGTATACTGAAGCTTTCTTT
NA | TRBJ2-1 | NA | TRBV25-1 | CASGGFAEMGNEQFF | TGTGCCAGCGGGGGGTTCGCGGAGATGGGGAATGAGCAGTTCTTC
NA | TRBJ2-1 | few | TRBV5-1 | CASSLAPEIYNEQFF | TGCGCCAGCAGCTTGGCTCCAGAAATTTACAATGAGCAGTTCTTC